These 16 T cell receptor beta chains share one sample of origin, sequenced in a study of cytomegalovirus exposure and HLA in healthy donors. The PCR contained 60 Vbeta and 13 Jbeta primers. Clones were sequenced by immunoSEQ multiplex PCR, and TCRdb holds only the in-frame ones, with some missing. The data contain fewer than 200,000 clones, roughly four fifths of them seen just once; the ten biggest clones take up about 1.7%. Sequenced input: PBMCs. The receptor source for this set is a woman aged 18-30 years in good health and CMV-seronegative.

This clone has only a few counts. The DNA for the CDR3 is TGCGCCAGCAGCCAAGTTTACGGGCAGGAAAAGGGGACCGGGGAGCTGTTTTTT. It translates to CASSQVYGQEKGTGELFF. V is TRBV4-3 and J is TRBJ2-2, with D maybe TRBD1 (5 bases). CDR1 and CDR2 (germline): LGHNA, YSLEER. The V end was cut by 1 base, the J end by 5 bases, with 20 bases between. The CDR3 totals 18 residues.

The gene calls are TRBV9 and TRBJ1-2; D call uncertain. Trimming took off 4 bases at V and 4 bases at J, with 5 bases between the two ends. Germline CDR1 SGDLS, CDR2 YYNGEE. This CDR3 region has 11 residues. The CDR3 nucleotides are TGTGCCAGCAGCTCAATCTATGGCTACACCTTC. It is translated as CASSSIYGYTF.

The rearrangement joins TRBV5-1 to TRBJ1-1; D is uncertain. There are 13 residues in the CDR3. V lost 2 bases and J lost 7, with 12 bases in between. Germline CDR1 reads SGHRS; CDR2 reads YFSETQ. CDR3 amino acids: CASSLESGDEAFF. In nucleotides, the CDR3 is TGCGCCAGCAGCTTAGAGTCTGGTGATGAAGCTTTCTTT.

The CDR3 region is CSVGTGVREAFF. The CDR3 DNA reads TGCAGCGTAGGGACAGGGGTTCGTGAAGCTTTCTTT. This sequence joins TRBV29-1 and TRBJ1-1, with 10 bases aligning to TRBD1. V trimming: 6 bases; J trimming: 7 bases; junction bases outside the gene matches: 5. CDR3 length: 12 residues. Germline CDR1 SQVTM, CDR2 ANQGSEA.

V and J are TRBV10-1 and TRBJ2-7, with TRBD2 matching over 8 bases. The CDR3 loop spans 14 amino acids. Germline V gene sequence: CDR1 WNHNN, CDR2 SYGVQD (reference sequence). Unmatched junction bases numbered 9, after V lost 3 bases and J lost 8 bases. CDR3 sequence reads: CASSDPSGSRKQYF. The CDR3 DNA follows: TGCGCCAGCAGTGACCCTAGCGGGTCGAGGAAGCAGTACTTC.

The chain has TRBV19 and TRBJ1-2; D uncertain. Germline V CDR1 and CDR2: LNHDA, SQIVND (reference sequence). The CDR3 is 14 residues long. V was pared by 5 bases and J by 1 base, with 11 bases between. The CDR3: CASSLGRLNYGYTF. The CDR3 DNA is TGTGCCAGTAGTCTGGGGAGGCTTAACTATGGCTACACCTTC.

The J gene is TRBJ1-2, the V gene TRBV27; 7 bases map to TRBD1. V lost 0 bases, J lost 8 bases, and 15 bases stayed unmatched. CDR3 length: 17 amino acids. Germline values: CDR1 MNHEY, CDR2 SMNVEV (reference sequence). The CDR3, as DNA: TGTGCCAGCAGTTTATCAAGGAAGGGGGCAGTGGTTGAAGGCTACACCTTC. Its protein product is CASSLSRKGAVVEGYTF.

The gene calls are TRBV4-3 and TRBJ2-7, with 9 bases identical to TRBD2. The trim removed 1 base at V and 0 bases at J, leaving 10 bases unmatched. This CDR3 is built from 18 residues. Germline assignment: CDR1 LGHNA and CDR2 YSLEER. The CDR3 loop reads CASSQGASSGISSYEQYF. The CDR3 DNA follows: TGCGCCAGCAGCCAAGGCGCCTCTAGCGGGATAAGCTCCTACGAGCAGTACTTC.

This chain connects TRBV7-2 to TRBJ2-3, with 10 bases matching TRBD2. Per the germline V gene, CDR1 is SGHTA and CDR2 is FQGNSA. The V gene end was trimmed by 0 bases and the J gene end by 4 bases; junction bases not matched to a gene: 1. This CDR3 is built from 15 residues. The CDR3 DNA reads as TGTGCCAGCAGCTTAGCCCTAGCGGGAGCAGATACGCAGTATTTT. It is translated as CASSLALAGADTQYF.

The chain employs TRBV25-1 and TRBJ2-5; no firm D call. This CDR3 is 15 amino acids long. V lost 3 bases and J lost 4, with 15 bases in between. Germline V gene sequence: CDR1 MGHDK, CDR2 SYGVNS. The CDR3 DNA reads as TGTGCCAGCAGTGATCACAGTTACGAGTCAGAGACCCAGTACTTC. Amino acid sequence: CASSDHSYESETQYF.

The CDR3 DNA follows: TGTGCCAGCAGTTTGGGGGGTTTGGGCACTGAAGCTTTCTTT. Amino acids: CASSLGGLGTEAFF. The chain couples TRBV28 to TRBJ1-1, with TRBD1 as a possible D gene (5 bases). V lost 3 bases, J lost 4 bases, and 12 bases lay in between. The germline gives CDR1 MDHEN, CDR2 SYDVKM. The CDR3 sequence is 14 residues long. The whole variable domain, remainder taken from reference TRBV28 and TRBJ1-1, is DVKVTQSSRYLVKRTGEKVFLECVQDMDHENMFWYRQDPGLGLRLIYFSYDVKMKEKGDIPEGYSVSREKKERFSLILESASTNQTSMYLCASSLGGLGTEAFFGQGTRLTVV.

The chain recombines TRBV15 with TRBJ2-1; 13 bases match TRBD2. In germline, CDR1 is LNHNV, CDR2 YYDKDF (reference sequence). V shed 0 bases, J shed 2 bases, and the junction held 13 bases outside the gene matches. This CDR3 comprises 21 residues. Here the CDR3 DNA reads TGTGCCACCAGCAGAGAGGGCGCACTAGCGGGAGGGCCAAGTGCCTACAATGAGCAGTTCTTC. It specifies CATSREGALAGGPSAYNEQFF.

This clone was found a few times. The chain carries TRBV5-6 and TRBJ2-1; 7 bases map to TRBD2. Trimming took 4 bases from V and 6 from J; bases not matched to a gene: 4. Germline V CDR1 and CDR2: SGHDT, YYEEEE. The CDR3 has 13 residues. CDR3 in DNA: TGTGCCAGCAGCCAGACTAGCCCCAATGAGCAGTTCTTC. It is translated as CASSQTSPNEQFF.

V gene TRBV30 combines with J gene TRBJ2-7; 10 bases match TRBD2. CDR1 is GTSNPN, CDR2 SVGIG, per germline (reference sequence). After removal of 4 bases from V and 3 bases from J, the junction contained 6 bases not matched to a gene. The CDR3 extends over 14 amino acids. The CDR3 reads CAWIPGLAHYEQYF. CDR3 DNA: TGTGCCTGGATCCCGGGACTAGCGCACTACGAGCAGTACTTC. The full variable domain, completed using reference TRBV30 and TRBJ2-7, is SQTIHQWPATLVQPVGSPLSLECTVEGTSNPNLYWYRQAAGRGLQLLFYSVGIGQISSEVPQNLSASRPQDRQFILSSKKLLLSDSGFYLCAWIPGLAHYEQYFGPGTRLTVT.

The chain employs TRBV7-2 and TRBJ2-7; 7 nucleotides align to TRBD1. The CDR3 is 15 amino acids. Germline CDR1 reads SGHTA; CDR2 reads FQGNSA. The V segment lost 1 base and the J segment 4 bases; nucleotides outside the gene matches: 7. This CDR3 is CASSLEAGGAYEQYF. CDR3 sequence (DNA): TGTGCCAGCAGCTTAGAGGCAGGGGGTGCTTACGAGCAGTACTTC.

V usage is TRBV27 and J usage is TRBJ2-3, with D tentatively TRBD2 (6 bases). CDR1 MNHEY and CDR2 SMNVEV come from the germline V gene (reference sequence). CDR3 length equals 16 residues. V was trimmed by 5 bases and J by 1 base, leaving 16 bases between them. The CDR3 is CASSGDSGLRTDTQYF. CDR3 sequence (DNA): TGTGCCAGCAGTGGGGACTCCGGACTTCGCACAGATACGCAGTATTTT.